A selection of T cell receptor beta chains follows, all from one sample in a study of blood T cells in healthy people across ages. TCRdb redid the calling of the 5' RACE reads with MiXCR, one entry per CDR3 protein. The sample holds hundreds of thousands of distinct CDR3 sequences, approximately 39% seen once. Sequencing was done on a sample of blood. Receptor source: a woman between 55 and 75 years old in good health. The CDR3 runs from the conserved cysteine through the conserved F or W. D genes are given only for firm matches. The size of a clone is reported for some rows only, either as once, few or many, or as a class for expanded clones.

abundance,j_gene,len,d_gene,v_gene,CDR3aa,CDR3nt
.,TRBJ2-7,13,.,TRBV12-3/TRBV12-4,CASIIGGRNEQYF,TGTGCCAGCATCATAGGGGGACGAAATGAGCAGTACTTC
.,TRBJ2-2,15,.,TRBV3-1,CASSQGDLNTGELFF,TGTGCCAGCAGCCAAGGCGACTTAAACACCGGGGAGCTGTTTTTT
.,TRBJ1-2,14,.,TRBV20-1,CSARGGFPNYGYTF,TGCAGTGCTAGGGGGGGCTTTCCGAACTATGGCTACACCTTC
once,TRBJ2-1,13,TRBD2,TRBV20-1,CSETAGGYNEQFF,TGCAGTGAGACTGCGGGGGGATACAATGAGCAGTTCTTC
few,TRBJ2-5,15,TRBD2,TRBV18,CASSPVAGGRETQYF,TGTGCCAGCTCACCGGTAGCGGGAGGGCGAGAGACCCAGTACTTC
few,TRBJ2-1,15,TRBD2,TRBV20-1,CSATRGAGNVNEQFF,TGCAGTGCTACCCGAGGAGCGGGAAATGTCAATGAGCAGTTCTTC
.,TRBJ2-4,13,TRBD2,TRBV2,CARGEGPKNIQYF,TGTGCCAGGGGGGAGGGCCCCAAAAACATTCAGTACTTC
.,TRBJ2-3,14,.,TRBV28,CASSFSADTDTQYF,TGTGCCAGCAGTTTCAGCGCTGACACAGATACGCAGTATTTT
.,TRBJ2-3,15,.,TRBV7-2,CASSPGAAGTDTQYF,TGTGCCAGCAGCCCCGGGGCAGCGGGCACAGATACGCAGTATTTT
.,TRBJ2-3,16,TRBD1,TRBV12-3/TRBV12-4,CASNPTGVKPPDTQYF,TGTGCCAGCAACCCTACAGGGGTTAAGCCCCCAGATACGCAGTATTTT
.,TRBJ2-5,15,TRBD1,TRBV27,CASRRQGEAACEQYF,TGTGCCAGCAGGAGACAGGGGGAGGCCGCTTGTGAGCAGTACTTC
.,TRBJ2-7,14,TRBD2,TRBV2,CASSLSETSGGQYF,TGTGCCAGCAGCCTCAGTGAGACTAGCGGTGGGCAGTACTTC
.,TRBJ2-7,13,TRBD1,TRBV20-1,CSAGDRGANEQYF,TGCAGTGCCGGGGACAGGGGCGCTAACGAGCAGTACTTC
.,TRBJ2-3,16,TRBD2,TRBV11-2,CASSPRLAESTDTQYF,TGTGCCAGCAGCCCAAGACTAGCGGAAAGCACAGATACGCAGTATTTT
.,TRBJ2-1,14,.,TRBV6-2/TRBV6-3,CASSLAWGADEQFF,TGTGCCAGCAGTTTAGCTTGGGGGGCCGATGAGCAGTTCTTC
few,TRBJ2-1,14,.,TRBV9,CASSSDISYNEQFF,TGTGCCAGCAGCTCGGACATCTCCTACAATGAGCAGTTCTTC
.,TRBJ2-2,14,.,TRBV10-3,CAISQGANTGELFF,TGTGCCATCAGTCAGGGCGCGAACACCGGGGAGCTGTTTTTT
.,TRBJ2-7,15,TRBD2,TRBV7-7,CASSCGSGGNNEQYF,TGTGCCAGCAGCTGCGGTAGCGGGGGTAACAATGAGCAGTACTTC
.,TRBJ2-1,17,TRBD2,TRBV6-1,CASSEGTSGSKVNEQFF,TGTGCCAGCAGTGAAGGGACTAGCGGGAGTAAGGTCAATGAGCAGTTCTTC
.,TRBJ2-1,15,TRBD1,TRBV5-6,CASSLQGAISNEQFF,TGTGCCAGCAGCTTGCAGGGGGCGATTTCGAATGAGCAGTTCTTC
.,TRBJ2-7,14,.,TRBV7-2,CASSRRDSPYEQYF,TGTGCCAGCAGCCGCCGGGACTCACCCTACGAGCAGTACTTC
.,TRBJ1-2,17,.,TRBV7-7,CASSSYFNREGINGYTF,TGTGCCAGCAGCTCATACTTCAACAGGGAAGGGATCAATGGCTACACCTTC
many,TRBJ2-3,12,.,TRBV7-2,CASSSYEDTQYF,TGTGCCAGCAGCTCCTACGAGGATACGCAGTATTTT
few,TRBJ1-2,11,.,TRBV20-1,CSALNSYGYTF,TGCAGTGCTCTGAACAGCTATGGCTACACCTTC
once,TRBJ2-1,15,.,TRBV6-1,CASNRAPSSYNEQFF,TGTGCCAGCAATAGAGCGCCGAGCTCCTACAATGAGCAGTTCTTC
.,TRBJ1-2,14,.,TRBV6-5,CASSRGAHNYGYTF,TGTGCCAGCAGTCGCGGAGCCCATAACTATGGCTACACCTTC
.,TRBJ2-4,14,TRBD1,TRBV6-5,CASSYSRGGGVQYF,TGTGCCAGCAGTTACTCGAGAGGGGGCGGAGTTCAGTACTTC
many,TRBJ2-7,15,TRBD2,TRBV20-1,CSARDAASGSVEQYF,TGCAGTGCTAGAGATGCGGCTAGCGGGAGTGTCGAGCAGTACTTC
once,TRBJ2-7,14,.,TRBV7-9,CASSLVPGDNEQYF,TGTGCCAGCAGCTTAGTTCCGGGGGACAATGAGCAGTACTTC
.,TRBJ1-2,14,.,TRBV24-1,CATSDNNQYYGYTF,TGTGCCACCAGTGATAACAACCAGTACTATGGCTACACCTTC
.,TRBJ2-7,13,.,TRBV29-1,CSVLGPGGHEQYF,TGCAGCGTCCTGGGGCCCGGGGGCCACGAGCAGTACTTC
.,TRBJ2-5,14,TRBD1,TRBV3-1,CASSRDRATETQYF,TGTGCCAGCAGCCGGGACAGGGCGACGGAGACCCAGTACTTC
few,TRBJ2-3,12,.,TRBV13,CASSVTTDTQYF,TGTGCCAGCAGCGTAACCACAGATACGCAGTATTTT
.,TRBJ2-7,15,TRBD1,TRBV29-1,CSVVTGDRSSYEQYF,TGCAGCGTTGTAACGGGGGACAGGAGCTCCTACGAGCAGTACTTC
.,TRBJ2-6,14,.,TRBV20-1,CSASGDAGANVLTF,TGCAGTGCTAGTGGCGACGCTGGGGCCAACGTCCTGACTTTC
once,TRBJ2-5,13,TRBD1,TRBV27,CASSFTTGHEQCF,TGTGCCAGCAGTTTTACGACAGGGCATGAGCAGTGCTTC
.,TRBJ2-1,19,TRBD1,TRBV20-1,CGASRDRGRVGVTYNEQFF,TGCGGTGCGAGTCGGGACAGGGGTCGCGTCGGGGTGACCTACAATGAGCAGTTCTTC
once,TRBJ1-5,16,TRBD1,TRBV20-1,CSAREQGRMRDQPQHF,TGCAGTGCTAGAGAACAGGGGCGGATGAGGGATCAGCCCCAGCATTTT